This paragraph reports one T cell receptor (beta chain). The CDR3 is 14 residues long. Trimming removed 1 base at V and 10 bases at J, with 11 bases between. CDR1 and CDR2 (germline): SGHAT, FQNNGV. Using immunoSEQ multiplex PCR, the repertoire was profiled, and TCRdb retains in-frame clones only, with some absent. The profile shows 100,000 to 150,000 clones, 85% to 95% of them singletons. These data come from a study of control samples from healthy donors and cancer patients. The chain combines TRBV11-2 with TRBJ1-6, with unresolved D. The clonotype comes from a man aged 80 or over with head and neck cancer. Sequenced material: PBMCs. The CDR3 here is CASSLGARESPLHF. The CDR3 nucleotides are TGTGCCAGCAGCTTAGGAGCTCGGGAGTCACCCCTCCACTTT.